This TCR beta chain emerged from a study of cytomegalovirus exposure and HLA in healthy donors. Across the study: The same platform used for the 650 to 700 first-cohort repertoires was also used for the 120 or so validation repertoires, as a later analysis reported. General study findings and limits: The investigators catalogued 150 to 200 TCR beta chains as cytomegalovirus-associated.

Among the 120 subjects of the validation cohort, separate from the approximately 670-subject first cohort, were the donors. Libraries were prepared by immunoSEQ multiplex PCR; TCRdb keeps only in-frame clonotypes and omits some of them. The sample lists 100,000 to 150,000 clones; about 94% were seen once. For this clone: Its antigen is unidentified.

Trimming shortened V by 1 base and J by 6 bases, and 14 bases separated the two germline ends. The germline CDR1 and CDR2 sequences are MDHEN and SYDVKM. There are 15 residues in the CDR3. The clonotype was recovered from a woman aged 18-29 years in good health and CMV-seronegative. The J gene is TRBJ2-3, the V gene TRBV28; no reliable D call. The sequenced material came from PBMCs. CDR3 residues: CASSLYSRRWDTQYF. The CDR3 nucleotides are TGTGCCAGCAGTTTATACAGTCGTCGGTGGGATACGCAGTATTTT.